This TCR beta chain was observed in a study of blood T cell repertoires in COVID-19. Across the study: Specimens from acute and convalescent COVID-19 originated in the United States, Italy and Spain. From T cells, B-cell-depleted T cells, or PBMCs came the material, which was cDNA or gDNA.

In the original analysis: Cell counts per sample came from amplifying reference gene primers. The method was immunoSEQ multiplex PCR; TCRdb's version includes in-frame clones alone and lacks a portion of them. D and trimming were read from the DNA, whereas the V and J calls and clone size are those reported in that table. The data show 90,000 to 100,000 clones, 70% to 85% seen once. Sequencing used peripheral blood. The source is a man aged 55 to 69 with acute or convalescent COVID-19.

CDR3 nucleotides: TGTGCCTGGAGTCGGAGACAGGGCTATGGCTACACCTTC. Translating it yields CAWSRRQGYGYTF. This sequence joins TRBV30 and TRBJ1-2; 7 bases are a match to TRBD1. The CDR3 totals 13 residues. Germline CDR1 and CDR2: GTSNPN and SVGIG (reference sequence). The V gene end was trimmed by 2 bases and the J gene end by 4 bases; junction bases not matched to a gene: 4.